The 6 T cell receptor beta chains below were found in one sample sequenced in a study of tumor and adjacent non-tumor tissue in lung cancer. No cell sorting was done before RNA was extracted from the tissue. A modified ARM-PCR protocol with three rounds of nested PCR amplified TCRbeta. TCRdb re-called the multiplex PCR reads with MiXCR, one entry per CDR3 protein. Found here are about 200,000 distinct CDR3 sequences, 71% of them singletons; the top ten hold about 23%. Sequenced: lung tumor tissue. All receptors derive from a man aged 60 to 75 with non-small cell lung cancer.

This clonotype was picked up one time. The chain is built from TRBV11-1 and TRBJ2-7, with 7 nucleotides matching TRBD2. CDR3 size: 14 residues. Per the germline V gene, CDR1 is SGHAT and CDR2 is FQDESV (reference sequence). This CDR3 reads CAYSFGGSSYEQYF. CDR3 coding DNA: TGTGCATACAGCTTCGGGGGGAGCTCCTACGAGCAGTACTTC.

On this clonotype itself: A much more abundant neighbour one base away suggests this may be a read error. The chain recombines TRBV20-1 with TRBJ2-1, with 11 bases fitting TRBD2. V lost 5 bases to trimming and J lost 9 bases; unmatched junction nucleotides: 9. Looked up from germline, CDR1 is DFQATT and CDR2 is SNEGSKA (reference sequence). The CDR3 sequence is 14 residues long. For the CDR3, the DNA is TGCAGTGCTTTCGGAGTAGCGGGAGGGAGTGAGCAGTTCTTC. Encoded protein: CSAFGVAGGSEQFF.

For this clonotype: The junction departs from germline at one end; a sequencing error may be responsible. The CDR3 sequence is CATSQEARGPSTDTQYF. The CDR3 DNA follows: TGCGCCACCAGCCAAGAGGCGAGGGGCCCCAGCACAGATACGCAGTATTTT. The rearrangement links TRBV4-1 to TRBJ2-3, with D perhaps assigned TRBD1 or TRBD2 (5 bases each). The CDR3 runs to 17 residues. Looked up from germline, CDR1 is MGHRA and CDR2 is YSYEKL.

In regard to this clonotype: This sequence may be a read error, since a much larger clone differs from it by one base. The chain joins TRBV6-6 to TRBJ2-5, with D possibly TRBD2 on 7 matching bases. The CDR3 loop spans 14 amino acids. CDR1 MNHNY and CDR2 SVGAGI come from the germline V gene (reference sequence). In DNA form, the CDR3 reads TGTGCCAGCAGTTACGCGGGGGCCCAAAAGACCCAGTACTTC. It codes for CASSYAGAQKTQYF.

As for this clonotype: A much larger clone sits a single nucleotide away, making a read error possible. As DNA, the CDR3 is TGCTGTGCTAGATTCCGGGAAAAACTGTTTTTT. Translation gives CCARFREKLFF. This chain uses TRBV20-1 with TRBJ1-4, with D hard to call. The germline V gene encodes CDR1 DFQATT and CDR2 SNEGSKA (reference sequence). CDR3 length equals 11 residues.

This clonotype was observed a handful of times. Mismatch with germline at one junction end may stem from a read error. V gene TRBV6-5 combines with J gene TRBJ2-1; 8 bases fit TRBD1. The CDR3 totals 14 residues. Germline V CDR1 and CDR2: MNHEY, SVGAGI. CDR3 in amino acids: CASNFQTGANKQFF. For the CDR3, the DNA is TGTGCCAGCAATTTCCAGACAGGGGCCAATAAGCAGTTCTTC.